Listed here are 25 T cell receptor beta chains from one sample, sequenced in a study of sequential checkpoint blockade in melanoma. Treatment meaning: randomized to nivolumab then ipilimumab (arm A) or the reverse (arm B). The method was immunoSEQ multiplex PCR; TCRdb's version includes in-frame clones alone and lacks a portion of them. The sample records 30,000 or so clones, approximately 86% being singletons. Sequenced material: CD8+ T cells sorted from blood (inferred from file names), taken from a patient given nivolumab and ipilimumab in sequence. The receptor source for this set is a human donor with melanoma.

The chain recombines TRBV7-2 with TRBJ2-1, with D possibly matching TRBD2 (7 bases). Deletions cut 5 bases from V and 0 bases from J, with 20 bases between. Looked up from germline, CDR1 is SGHTA and CDR2 is FQGNSA. CDR3 size: 18 residues. DNA for the CDR3: TGTGCCAGCAGCCCAGGGGTCAGCGGGGCCAGCTCCTACAATGAGCAGTTCTTC. It is translated as CASSPGVSGASSYNEQFF. Together with reference TRBV7-2 and TRBJ2-1, the CDR3 gives the full variable domain: GAGVSQSPSNKVTEKGKDVELRCDPISGHTALYWYRQSLGQGLEFLIYFQGNSAPDKSGLPSDRFSAERTGGSVSTLTIQRTQQEDSAVYLCASSPGVSGASSYNEQFFGPGTRLTVL.

The J gene is TRBJ2-7, the V gene TRBV6-1; the D gene is possibly TRBD1 (6 bases). Trimming stripped 1 base from V and 3 bases from J, with 16 bases between. This CDR3 spans 16 amino acids. Germline V gene lookup returns CDR1 MNHNS and CDR2 SASEGT. The CDR3 DNA follows: TGTGCCAGCAGTGAAGGGACAGATGGGCGAATCTACGAGCAGTACTTC. Translating gives CASSEGTDGRIYEQYF.

This rearrangement joins TRBV29-1 to TRBJ2-3; 7 nucleotides match TRBD1. V was pared by 6 bases and J by 2 bases, with 5 bases of the junction left unmatched. Germline-derived CDR1 and CDR2 are SQVTM and ANQGSEA. There are 13 residues in the CDR3. CDR3 sequence reads: CSVEGQTTDTQYF. The CDR3 DNA reads TGCAGCGTCGAGGGACAGACCACAGATACGCAGTATTTT.

The CDR3 DNA follows: TGTGCCACCATGTGGACAGGCTCCTACGAGCAGTACTTC. Its protein is CATMWTGSYEQYF. The chain couples TRBV28 to TRBJ2-7; the match to TRBD1 covers 7 bases. CDR3 length: 13 amino acids. V dropped 10 bases and J dropped 0; count of bases not matched to a gene: 6. Germline values: CDR1 MDHEN, CDR2 SYDVKM. Together with reference TRBV28 and TRBJ2-7, the CDR3 gives the full variable domain: DVKVTQSSRYLVKRTGEKVFLECVQDMDHENMFWYRQDPGLGLRLIYFSYDVKMKEKGDIPEGYSVSREKKERFSLILESASTNQTSMYLCATMWTGSYEQYFGPGTRLTVT.

The chain couples TRBV21-1 to TRBJ1-1. TRBV21-1 is classified as a pseudogene. The CDR3 is made up of 17 amino acids. CDR3 in DNA: TGTGCCAGCAGCAAAGAAAGGGGAATCGGGAGACGGACTGAAGCTTTCTTT. This gives the protein CASSKERGIGRRTEAFF.

This clone turned up a few times. V and J are TRBV27 and TRBJ1-5, with 10 bases fitting TRBD1. The CDR3 contains 15 residues. CDR1 is MNHEY, CDR2 SMNVEV, per germline (reference sequence). Losses at the gene ends were 8 bases for V and 3 bases for J; bases not matched to a gene: 7. The CDR3 spells CASARDRGFNQPQHF. DNA for the CDR3: TGTGCCAGCGCCCGGGACAGGGGATTCAATCAGCCCCAGCATTTT.

The chain uses TRBV5-5 and TRBJ1-1; D is uncertain. This CDR3 is 13 amino acids long. V shed 0 bases and J shed 1 base, with 4 bases lying between them. The germline V gene has CDR1 SGHKS and CDR2 YYEKEE (reference sequence). CDR3 nucleotide sequence: TGTGCCAGCAGCTTGGGGAGGAACACTGAAGCTTTCTTT. It is translated as CASSLGRNTEAFF.

V and J are TRBV27 and TRBJ2-7; TRBD1 aligns across 8 bases. The CDR3 length is 11 residues. The J segment lost 3 bases and the V segment lost 11 bases, leaving 3 bases of the junction unmatched. CDR1 is MNHEY, CDR2 SMNVEV, per germline (reference sequence). The DNA for the CDR3 is TGTGCCGCAGGGGGCCTCTACGAGCAGTACTTC. Translating it yields CAAGGLYEQYF.

V usage is TRBV30 and J usage is TRBJ1-1; TRBD1 is a possible D gene (5 bases). V was pared by 5 bases and J by 3 bases, with 10 bases between. Germline CDR1 GTSNPN, CDR2 SVGIG (reference sequence). This CDR3 region has 12 residues. CDR3 sequence reads: CAWWRGYTEAFF. The CDR3, as DNA: TGTGCCTGGTGGAGGGGCTACACTGAAGCTTTCTTT. Full variable domain (remainder filled in from reference TRBV30 and TRBJ1-1): SQTIHQWPATLVQPVGSPLSLECTVEGTSNPNLYWYRQAAGRGLQLLFYSVGIGQISSEVPQNLSASRPQDRQFILSSKKLLLSDSGFYLCAWWRGYTEAFFGQGTRLTVV.

The chain carries TRBV28 and TRBJ1-5; the D is unclear. Trimming stripped 6 bases from V and 4 bases from J, with 4 bases between. The V gene's germline CDR1 is MDHEN and CDR2 SYDVKM. This CDR3 spans 11 amino acids. CDR3 sequence: CASSPNQPQHF. CDR3 DNA: TGTGCCAGCAGCCCTAATCAGCCCCAGCATTTT.

V is TRBV10-3 and J is TRBJ2-1; TRBD2 aligns across 10 bases. The CDR3 is 16 amino acids. Germline trimming cut 2 bases from V and 4 bases from J; bases unmatched to any gene: 5. Germline loops: CDR1 ENHRY, CDR2 SYGVKD. CDR3 in amino acids: CAISEELAGTYNEQFF. CDR3 nucleotide sequence: TGTGCCATCAGTGAGGAACTAGCGGGGACATACAATGAGCAGTTCTTC.

V is TRBV10-3 and J is TRBJ2-3; 9 bases line up with TRBD2. CDR3 size: 14 residues. Trimming removed 6 bases from V and 3 bases from J; junction bases left unmatched: 4. The V gene's germline CDR1 is ENHRY and CDR2 SYGVKD. CDR3 sequence reads: CAIRMGLATDTQYF. In DNA, the CDR3 is TGTGCCATCAGAATGGGACTAGCTACAGATACGCAGTATTTT.

The J gene is TRBJ2-3, the V gene TRBV19; TRBD1 might be the D (5 bases). The CDR3 spans 15 residues. The V end lost 0 bases, the J end lost 2 bases, and 9 bases lay between the germline ends. Germline V lookup: CDR1 LNHDA, CDR2 SQIVND (reference sequence). CDR3 in amino acids: CASSIDREDTDTQYF. Here the CDR3 DNA reads TGTGCCAGTAGTATAGACAGGGAAGACACAGATACGCAGTATTTT.

The chain is built from TRBV14 and TRBJ2-1; 10 bases fit TRBD2. CDR3 size: 15 residues. Germline V gene data show CDR1 as SGHDN and CDR2 as FVKESK. Losses at the gene ends were 8 bases for V and 9 bases for J; bases not matched to a gene: 13. CDR3 sequence: CASYPGLAGVGEQFF. In DNA, the CDR3 is TGTGCCAGCTATCCAGGTCTAGCGGGAGTGGGTGAGCAGTTCTTC.

The chain links TRBV5-1 to TRBJ2-1, with 12 bases that match TRBD1. Germline CDR1 reads SGHRS; CDR2 reads YFSETQ. The CDR3 has 19 residues. Trimming cost V 3 bases and J 0 bases; bases outside gene matches: 10. The CDR3 sequence is CASSSTGQGALSSYNEQFF. The CDR3 nucleotides are TGCGCCAGCAGCTCTACGGGACAGGGGGCCTTGAGCTCCTACAATGAGCAGTTCTTC. Combining the CDR3 with reference TRBV5-1 and TRBJ2-1 gives the whole variable domain KAGVTQTPRYLIKTRGQQVTLSCSPISGHRSVSWYQQTPGQGLQFLFEYFSETQRNKGNFPGRFSGRQFSNSRSEMNVSTLELGDSALYLCASSSTGQGALSSYNEQFFGPGTRLTVL.

The genes are TRBV28 and TRBJ2-5, with a possible D match to TRBD2 (5 bases). This CDR3 comprises 13 residues. In germline, CDR1 is MDHEN, CDR2 SYDVKM. Trimming pared 3 bases from V and 5 bases from J, leaving 10 bases between. The CDR3 DNA is TGTGCCAGCAGTTTGGGAGCCACCGAGACCCAGTACTTC. Translated: CASSLGATETQYF.

The genes are TRBV21-1 and TRBJ2-7; TRBD2 reflects the table's D call only, with no check against the DNA. TRBV21-1 is deemed a pseudogene. This CDR3 has 16 amino acids. The CDR3 loop reads CASSNTGTSDLYEQYF. The CDR3 bases are TGTGCCAGCAGCAACACAGGGACTAGCGACCTCTACGAGCAGTACTTC.

This sequence joins TRBV7-8 and TRBJ2-7, with 7 positions matching TRBD2. The CDR3 contains 14 residues. The V gene's germline CDR1 is SGHVS and CDR2 FQNEAQ. V was clipped by 1 base and J by 6 bases; unmatched bases: 6. Here the CDR3 reads CASSLETLAFEQYF. DNA of the CDR3: TGTGCCAGCAGCTTAGAAACACTAGCGTTCGAGCAGTACTTC.

This clone was detected only a few times. The V and J genes are TRBV4-3 and TRBJ1-1; no clear D gene. CDR3 length: 13 amino acids. The V and J ends lost 5 bases and 4 bases respectively, with 11 bases between them. CDR1 and CDR2 (germline): LGHNA, YSLEER. Here the CDR3 DNA reads TGCGCCAGCAGCTTGGAGTTGGGCACTGAAGCTTTCTTT. Protein product: CASSLELGTEAFF.

This clone was observed a few times. The genes are TRBV7-6 and TRBJ2-7, with D possibly being TRBD1 (6 bases). With 0 bases removed from V and 0 bases from J, the gap between germline ends came to 12 bases. Germline V gene lookup returns CDR1 SGHVS and CDR2 FNYEAQ. The CDR3 has 16 residues. The CDR3 loop is CASSLAPGQSSYEQYF. The CDR3 nucleotides read TGTGCCAGCAGCTTAGCGCCGGGACAAAGCTCCTACGAGCAGTACTTC.

The chain has TRBV28 and TRBJ2-4; TRBD1 is a possible D gene (6 bases). This CDR3 is 15 amino acids long. CDR1 MDHEN and CDR2 SYDVKM come from the germline V gene. Trimming cost V 6 bases and J 1 base, with 13 bases left between them. The CDR3 DNA reads TGTGCCAGCAGGACCCTGGGACACGCCAAAAACATTCAGTACTTC. Translation: CASRTLGHAKNIQYF.

A remark on this clone: The identical CDR3 is also encoded by other nucleotide sequences in the sample. This chain connects TRBV5-4 to TRBJ2-2; 7 bases match TRBD1. V was pared by 4 bases and J by 6 bases, with 9 bases of the junction left unmatched. This CDR3 contains 15 residues. CDR1 and CDR2 from the germline V gene are SGHNT and YYREEE (reference sequence). The CDR3 bases are TGTGCCAGCAGCCCAGGGGGACCGGCCGCCGGGGAGCTGTTTTTT. Translated, it gives CASSPGGPAAGELFF.

J is TRBJ2-7 and V is TRBV6-6; the match to TRBD1 covers 8 bases. V shed 6 bases, J shed 0 bases, and the junction held 4 bases outside the gene matches. CDR1 is MNHNY, CDR2 SVGAGI, per germline (reference sequence). The CDR3 runs to 14 residues. The CDR3 coding sequence is TGTGCCAGCAGCAACGACAGGGGCTCCTACGAGCAGTACTTC. It encodes CASSNDRGSYEQYF.

The chain couples TRBV15 to TRBJ2-1; 10 bases agree with TRBD1. This CDR3 has 17 amino acids. Germline CDR1 and CDR2: LNHNV and YYDKDF (reference sequence). After removal of 8 bases from V and 6 bases from J, the junction contained 16 bases not matched to a gene. CDR3 loop: CATCPTPTGGAGNEQFF. The CDR3 bases are TGTGCCACCTGTCCCACCCCGACAGGGGGCGCGGGCAATGAGCAGTTCTTC.

This CDR3 reads CASSLEGAEGYTF. The DNA of the CDR3 is TGCGCCAGCAGCTTGGAGGGGGCGGAAGGCTACACCTTC. The chain carries TRBV5-1 and TRBJ1-2, with TRBD1 matching 7 bases. CDR3 length equals 13 residues. The germline V gene encodes CDR1 SGHRS and CDR2 YFSETQ. J gave up 8 bases and V 0 bases, and 4 bases lay outside the gene matches.